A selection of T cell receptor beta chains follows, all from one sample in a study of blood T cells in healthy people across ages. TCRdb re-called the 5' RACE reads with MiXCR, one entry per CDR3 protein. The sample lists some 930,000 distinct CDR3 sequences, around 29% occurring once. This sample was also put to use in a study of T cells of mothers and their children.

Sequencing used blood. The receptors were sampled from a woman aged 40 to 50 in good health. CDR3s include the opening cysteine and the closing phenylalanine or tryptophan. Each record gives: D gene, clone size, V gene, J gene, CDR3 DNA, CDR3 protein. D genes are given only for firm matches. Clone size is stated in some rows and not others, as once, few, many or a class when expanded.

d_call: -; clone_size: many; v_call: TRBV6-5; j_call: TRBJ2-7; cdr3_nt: TGTGCCAGCAGTTCCACTACGGTGCAGTACTTC; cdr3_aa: CASSSTTVQYF
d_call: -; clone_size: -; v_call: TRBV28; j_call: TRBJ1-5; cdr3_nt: TGTGCCAGCATGGAGTTAATGGGGCAGCTCTTCAATCAGCCCCAGCATTTT; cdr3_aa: CASMELMGQLFNQPQHF
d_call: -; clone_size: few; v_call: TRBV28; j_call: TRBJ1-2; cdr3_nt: TGTGCCAGCAGTTTATGGGGCCAGCCCTATGGCTACACCTTC; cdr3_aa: CASSLWGQPYGYTF
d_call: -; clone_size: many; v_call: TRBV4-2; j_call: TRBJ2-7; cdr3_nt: TGTGCCAGCAGCCAAGCTTCATCCGCCTTAGCCTACGAGCAGTACTTC; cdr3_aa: CASSQASSALAYEQYF
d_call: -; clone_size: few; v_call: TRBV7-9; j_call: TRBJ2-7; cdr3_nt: TGTGCCAGCAGCCTCCGACAGGGAGGTTTGGACGAGCAGTACTTC; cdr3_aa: CASSLRQGGLDEQYF
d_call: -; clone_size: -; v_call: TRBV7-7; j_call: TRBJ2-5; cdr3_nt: TGTGCTAGCAGCATAGGCGTAAGAGAGACCCAGTACTTC; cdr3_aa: CASSIGVRETQYF
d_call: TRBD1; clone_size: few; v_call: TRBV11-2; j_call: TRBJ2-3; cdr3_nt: TGTGCCAGCAGCAGCCAAACAGGGGGCGGAACAGATACGCAGTATTTT; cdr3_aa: CASSSQTGGGTDTQYF
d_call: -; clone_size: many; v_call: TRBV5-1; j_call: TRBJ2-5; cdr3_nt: TGCGCCAGCAGCTTGGGGCAGCCAGTACAAGAGACCCAGTACTTC; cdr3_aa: CASSLGQPVQETQYF
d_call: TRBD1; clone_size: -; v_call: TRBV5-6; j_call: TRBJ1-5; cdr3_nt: TGTGCCAGCAGCAGTGGACAGGGGGCTTGGGATCAGCCCCAGCATTTT; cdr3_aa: CASSSGQGAWDQPQHF
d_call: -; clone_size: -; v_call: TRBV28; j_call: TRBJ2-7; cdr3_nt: TGTGCCAGCAGTCGCCCCAGGGTGGGAGTCTACGAGCAGTACTTC; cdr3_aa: CASSRPRVGVYEQYF
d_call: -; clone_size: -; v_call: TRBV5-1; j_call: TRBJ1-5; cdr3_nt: TGCGCCAGCAGACGAGGGCTGGAGGGTGAGCCCCAGCATTTT; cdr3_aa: CASRRGLEGEPQHF
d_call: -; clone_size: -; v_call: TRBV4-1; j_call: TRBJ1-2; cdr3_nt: TGCGCCAGCAGCCAAGACTCTCGTAACTATGGCTACACCTTC; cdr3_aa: CASSQDSRNYGYTF
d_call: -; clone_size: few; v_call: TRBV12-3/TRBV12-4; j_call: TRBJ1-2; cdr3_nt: TGTGCCAGCAGTTACTCGACAGCAGATGGCTACACCTTC; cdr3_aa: CASSYSTADGYTF
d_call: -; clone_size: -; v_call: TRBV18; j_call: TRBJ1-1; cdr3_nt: TGTGCCAGCTCACCACTAACGAACACTGAAGCTTTCTTT; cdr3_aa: CASSPLTNTEAFF
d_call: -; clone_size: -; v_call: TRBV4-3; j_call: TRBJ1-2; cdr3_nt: TGCGCCAGCAGCCAATTCGATACAGGGAACGGTTATGGCTACACCTTC; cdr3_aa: CASSQFDTGNGYGYTF
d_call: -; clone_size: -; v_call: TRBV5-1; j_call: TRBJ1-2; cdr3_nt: TGCGCCAGCAGCATAGTACCTGGGACGGACAACTATGGCTACACCTTC; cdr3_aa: CASSIVPGTDNYGYTF
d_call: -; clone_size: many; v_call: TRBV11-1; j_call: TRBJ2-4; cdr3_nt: TGTGCCAGCAGCCCGGGACTCCTAGGGAACATTCAGTACTTC; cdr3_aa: CASSPGLLGNIQYF
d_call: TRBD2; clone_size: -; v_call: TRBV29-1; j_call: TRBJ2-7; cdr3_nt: TGCAGCGTTGAGGGACTAGCGGGCGAGCAGTACTTC; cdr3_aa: CSVEGLAGEQYF
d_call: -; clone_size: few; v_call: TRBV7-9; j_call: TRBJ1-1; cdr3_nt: TGTGCCAGCAGCTTAAAAGAGGGCAGTGGGGCTTTCTTT; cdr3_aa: CASSLKEGSGAFF
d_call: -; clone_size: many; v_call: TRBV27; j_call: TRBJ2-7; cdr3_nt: TGTGCCAGCAGCAAACTGACCCAATCCTACGAGCAGTACTTC; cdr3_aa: CASSKLTQSYEQYF
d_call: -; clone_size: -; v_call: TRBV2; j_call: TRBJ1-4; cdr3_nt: TGTGCCAGCAGTGACCGAGAAAAACGGTTTTTT; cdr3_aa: CASSDREKRFF
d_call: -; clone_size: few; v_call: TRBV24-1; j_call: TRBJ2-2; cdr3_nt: TGTGCCACCGCCCAGGGGGGCACCGGGGAGCTGTTTTTT; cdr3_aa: CATAQGGTGELFF
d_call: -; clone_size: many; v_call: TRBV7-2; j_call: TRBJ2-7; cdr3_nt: TGTGCCAGCAGCCAATTGCAGAGGGAGCAGTACTTC; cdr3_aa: CASSQLQREQYF
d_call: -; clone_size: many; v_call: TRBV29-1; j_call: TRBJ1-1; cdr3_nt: TGCAGCGTTGTAGACCGGAGGTTGAACACTGAAGCTTTCTTT; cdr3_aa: CSVVDRRLNTEAFF
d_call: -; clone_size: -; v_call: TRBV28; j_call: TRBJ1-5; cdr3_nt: TGTGCCAGCAGTTTATGGGGGGAGGTGAATCAGCCCCAGCATTTT; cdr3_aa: CASSLWGEVNQPQHF
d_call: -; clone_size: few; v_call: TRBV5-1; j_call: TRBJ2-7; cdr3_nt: TGCGCCAGCAAGTCAGGGGATACAAGGTACGAGCAGTACTTC; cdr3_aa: CASKSGDTRYEQYF
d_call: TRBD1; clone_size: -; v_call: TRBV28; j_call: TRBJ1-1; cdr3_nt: TGTGCCAGCAGCATTACAGGGGGCACTGAAGCTTTCTTT; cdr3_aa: CASSITGGTEAFF
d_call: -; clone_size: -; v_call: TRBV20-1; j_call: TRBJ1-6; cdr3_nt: TGCAGTGCTAGGGAAAGGCTTAGCTCCTATAATTCACCCCTCCACTTT; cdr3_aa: CSARERLSSYNSPLHF
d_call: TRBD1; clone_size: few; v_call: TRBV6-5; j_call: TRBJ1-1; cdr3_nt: TGTGCCAGCAGCTTTGACAGGGGGCGAGTCTTTGAAGCTTTCTTT; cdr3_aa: CASSFDRGRVFEAFF
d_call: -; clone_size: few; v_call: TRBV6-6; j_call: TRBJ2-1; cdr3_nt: TGTGCCGGCGTCTCGAATGAGCAGTTCTTC; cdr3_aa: CAGVSNEQFF
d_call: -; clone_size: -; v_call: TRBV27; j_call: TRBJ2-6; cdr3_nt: TGCACCAGCAGCTGGGGCGAAGGGGGGAACGTCCTGACTTTC; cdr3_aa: CTSSWGEGGNVLTF